The 2 T cell receptor beta chains below come from one sample, sequenced in a study of T-cell memory formation after mild COVID-19. TCRdb re-called the 5' RACE reads through MiXCR, storing one row per CDR3 protein. This repertoire shows roughly 200,000 distinct CDR3 sequences, more than 8% found once; its top ten account for 3.5%. The specimen was PBMCs or a T cell subset sorted from them (not recorded which). These TCRs come from a man aged 18 to 30 who had mild COVID-19 (a few samples of this study predate the infection). Cell type and time point are not known.

This clonotype was detected a few times. This chain links TRBV4-3 with TRBJ2-3, with D perhaps given as TRBD1 or TRBD2 (5 bases each). The V gene lost 5 bases and the J gene lost 2 bases, with 17 bases spanning the gap. CDR3 length: 16 residues. Germline V gene sequence: CDR1 LGHNA, CDR2 YSLEER. CDR3 amino acids: CASSKGHNGNTDTQYF. CDR3 in DNA: TGCGCCAGCAGCAAAGGACACAACGGGAACACAGATACGCAGTATTTT.

This clonotype was detected a few times. The chain combines TRBV7-3 with TRBJ2-3; 7 bases line up with TRBD2. The CDR3 sequence is 15 residues long. Germline CDR1 reads SGHTA; CDR2 reads FQGTGA. Trimming at V came to 4 bases and at J to 3 bases, leaving 7 bases not matched to a gene. CDR3 region: CASSWGSGGTDTQYF. DNA for the CDR3: TGTGCCAGCAGCTGGGGCTCCGGGGGGACAGATACGCAGTATTTT. Together with reference TRBV7-3 and TRBJ2-3, the CDR3 gives the full variable domain: GAGVSQTPSNKVTEKGKYVELRCDPISGHTALYWYRQSLGQGPEFLIYFQGTGAADDSGLPNDRFFAVRPEGSVSTLKIQRTERGDSAVYLCASSWGSGGTDTQYFGPGTRLTVL.